The 19 T cell receptor beta chains in this list originate from one sample, sequenced in a study of blood T cell repertoires in COVID-19. Data came from immunoSEQ multiplex PCR; TCRdb stores just in-frame clones and leaves some out. Among over 100,000 clones listed, 70% to 90% were seen once. Material for sequencing was peripheral blood. The origin of the receptors is a man in his forties with active or convalescent COVID-19.

This chain joins TRBV10-3 and TRBJ2-1; D is possibly TRBD2 (6 bases). V lost 5 bases, J lost 0 bases, and 14 bases lay in between. The CDR3 runs 16 residues. Germline V gene sequence: CDR1 ENHRY, CDR2 SYGVKD. The CDR3 sequence is CAISLGGDRSYNEQFF. Written as DNA, the CDR3 is TGTGCCATCAGTCTCGGGGGTGACCGCTCCTACAATGAGCAGTTCTTC.

This chain links TRBV6-5 with TRBJ1-4; tentative D call: TRBD1 (5 bases). Germline V gene lookup returns CDR1 MNHEY and CDR2 SVGAGI. This CDR3 has 13 amino acids. V lost 9 bases and J lost 7, with 15 bases in between. CDR3 nucleotide sequence: TGTGCCAGTAGGCCACAGGCTATTGAAAAACTGTTTTTT. This gives the protein CASRPQAIEKLFF.

The rearrangement links TRBV2 to TRBJ2-7, with D possibly matching TRBD1 (6 bases). This CDR3 is built from 16 residues. V was pared by 3 bases and J by 5 bases, with 20 bases between. Germline loops: CDR1 SNHLY, CDR2 FYNNEI. CDR3 nucleotides: TGTGCCAGCAGTGACCCCAACAGGGCCTTCGGGAACGAGCAGTACTTC. Amino acids: CASSDPNRAFGNEQYF.

J is TRBJ2-7 and V is TRBV18; TRBD2 matches 8 bases. Germline loops: CDR1 KGHSH, CDR2 LQKENI. The CDR3 is 14 residues long. The V and J ends lost 3 bases and 3 bases, in that order; junction bases with no gene match: 4. The CDR3 spells CASSPHGTSYEQYF. CDR3 sequence (DNA): TGTGCCAGCTCACCCCACGGGACTAGCTACGAGCAGTACTTC.

This clone was recorded only once. This chain connects TRBV4-3 to TRBJ1-2; 8 bases line up with TRBD1. The J segment lost 4 bases and the V segment lost 6 bases, leaving 7 bases of the junction unmatched. This CDR3 contains 14 residues. From germline, CDR1 is LGHNA and CDR2 YSLEER. In DNA form, the CDR3 reads TGCGCCAGCAGTTTACAGGGGGGGGTCTATGGCTACACCTTC. Its translation: CASSLQGGVYGYTF.

The chain employs TRBV10-3 and TRBJ1-1; D gene ambiguous. Trimming cost V 5 bases and J 5 bases, with 9 bases left between them. Germline-derived CDR1 and CDR2 are ENHRY and SYGVKD. CDR3 length equals 12 residues. The CDR3 bases are TGTGCCATCAGTTCGGAGGAGACTGAAGCTTTCTTT. Translation: CAISSEETEAFF.

The chain is built from TRBV2 and TRBJ2-7; 9 positions match TRBD2. The CDR3 has 11 amino acids. V gave up 7 bases and J gave up 10 bases; unmatched junction bases: 5. Germline loops: CDR1 SNHLY, CDR2 FYNNEI. CDR3 loop: CASKTSGPQYF. The CDR3 DNA is TGTGCCAGCAAGACTAGCGGTCCTCAGTACTTC.

This clone was observed a single time. This chain connects TRBV19 to TRBJ2-2; D perhaps matches TRBD1 (5 bases). V lost 4 bases and J lost 9, with 9 bases in between. Germline V lookup: CDR1 LNHDA, CDR2 SQIVND (reference sequence). The CDR3 sequence is 12 residues long. CDR3: CASSTPGWELFF. The DNA for the CDR3 is TGTGCCAGTAGTACCCCAGGGTGGGAGCTGTTTTTT.

The chain recombines TRBV5-5 with TRBJ1-4, with TRBD1 matching over 8 bases. The junction had 9 bases not matched to a gene; V was cut back by 6 bases and J by 8 bases. The CDR3 is 14 amino acids. Germline CDR1 reads SGHKS; CDR2 reads YYEKEE (reference sequence). The CDR3 is CASNPTGAGEKLFF. CDR3 in DNA: TGTGCCAGCAACCCGACAGGGGCAGGGGAAAAACTGTTTTTT.

The chain uses TRBV29-1 and TRBJ1-4, with D possibly being TRBD1 (5 bases). CDR1 and CDR2 (germline): SQVTM, ANQGSEA. Between the trimmed V and J ends, which lost 7 bases and 6 bases, there was a span of 12 bases. The CDR3 sequence is 12 residues long. The CDR3 reads CSAQGGDEKLFF. CDR3 coding DNA: TGCAGCGCCCAGGGTGGCGATGAAAAACTGTTTTTT.

This clone was counted at least ten times. The rearrangement uses TRBV29-1 and TRBJ2-2; 9 bases agree with TRBD2. Trimming removed 6 bases from V and 0 bases from J; junction bases left unmatched: 2. Looked up from germline, CDR1 is SQVTM and CDR2 is ANQGSEA. The CDR3 totals 14 residues. The CDR3 region is CSVASGANTGELFF. The CDR3 coding sequence is TGCAGCGTCGCTAGCGGGGCGAACACCGGGGAGCTGTTTTTT.

The J gene is TRBJ1-1, the V gene TRBV19; D is possibly TRBD1 (5 bases). The CDR3 is made up of 16 amino acids. Trimming cost V 4 bases and J 3 bases, with 18 bases left between them. Per the germline V gene, CDR1 is LNHDA and CDR2 is SQIVND (reference sequence). The CDR3 protein is CASSTPGRGSDTEAFF. DNA for the CDR3: TGTGCCAGTAGTACCCCGGGGAGGGGTTCGGACACTGAAGCTTTCTTT. Supplemented by reference TRBV19 and TRBJ1-1, the full variable domain reads DGGITQSPKYLFRKEGQNVTLSCEQNLNHDAMYWYRQDPGQGLRLIYYSQIVNDFQKGDIAEGYSVSREKKESFPLTVTSAQKNPTAFYLCASSTPGRGSDTEAFFGQGTRLTVV.

The V gene is TRBV6-5, the J gene TRBJ1-1, with no clear D. The CDR3 extends over 13 amino acids. Germline V CDR1 and CDR2: MNHEY, SVGAGI. Trimming removed 7 bases at V and 5 bases at J, with 14 bases between. CDR3 amino acids: CASKLDSVTEAFF. The DNA of the CDR3 is TGTGCCAGCAAACTCGACTCGGTGACTGAAGCTTTCTTT.

A remark on this clone: Compared with germline, one end of the junction differs, possibly owing to a read error. The CDR3 bases are TGTGCCAGCAGTGAAGCGCCCTATAGCTACACCTTC. Its translation is CASSEAPYSYTF. The chain recombines TRBV2 with TRBJ1-2; D is unclear. Germline V gives CDR1 SNHLY, CDR2 FYNNEI. This CDR3 has 12 residues.

This rearrangement joins TRBV29-1 to TRBJ2-7; possibly TRBD1 for D (5 bases). The CDR3 runs 12 residues. The V gene's germline CDR1 is SQVTM and CDR2 ANQGSEA. V was shortened by 6 bases and J by 0 bases, with 9 bases between the two germline ends. Here the CDR3 reads CSVATGSYEQYF. The CDR3 DNA sequence: TGCAGCGTGGCAACAGGCTCCTACGAGCAGTACTTC.

The J gene is TRBJ1-1, the V gene TRBV18; 8 positions match TRBD1. V dropped 3 bases and J dropped 1; count of bases not matched to a gene: 10. Germline values: CDR1 KGHSH, CDR2 LQKENI. This CDR3 is 17 amino acids long. CDR3 residues: CASSPQIQGVENTEAFF. CDR3 in DNA: TGTGCCAGCTCACCTCAGATACAGGGGGTTGAGAACACTGAAGCTTTCTTT.

J is TRBJ1-6 and V is TRBV6-5; the D is unclear. V was clipped by 8 bases and J by 0 bases, with 11 bases between them. The CDR3 runs to 15 residues. Germline V lookup: CDR1 MNHEY, CDR2 SVGAGI. For the CDR3, the DNA is TGTGCCAGCTGGGAGGCGAGCTCCTATAATTCACCCCTCCACTTT. It codes for CASWEASSYNSPLHF.

J is TRBJ2-1 and V is TRBV18; D perhaps matches TRBD1 (5 bases). This CDR3 is built from 15 residues. The V and J ends lost 2 bases and 0 bases respectively, with 8 bases between them. Germline V gives CDR1 KGHSH, CDR2 LQKENI. The DNA for the CDR3 is TGTGCCAGCTCACCAGAGACAGCCTCCTACAATGAGCAGTTCTTC. It is translated as CASSPETASYNEQFF.

The chain carries TRBV7-9 and TRBJ2-7, with a tentative D call TRBD2 (5 bases). The CDR3 is 16 residues long. Looked up from germline, CDR1 is SEHNR and CDR2 is FQNEAQ (reference sequence). V dropped 1 base and J dropped 5 bases, with 18 bases sitting between them. The CDR3 sequence is CASSLGSVGRGNEQYF. Here the CDR3 DNA reads TGTGCCAGCAGCTTAGGGAGCGTGGGCCGAGGGAACGAGCAGTACTTC.